Described below is a single T cell receptor beta chain sequence and its context. Read coverage stops 3 residues before the CDR3 terminus; the germline J gene supplies the remainder. V dropped 0 bases and J dropped 2 bases, with 9 bases sitting between them. Germline CDR1 SGHDT, CDR2 YYEEEE. CDR3 length: 14 residues. Profiling relied on immunoSEQ multiplex PCR, and the TCRdb table lists in-frame clones only, not all of them. Here the sample table reports roughly 42,000 clones. The sample comes from a study of T cells in women clearing cervical HPV infection. Whole-study context: Women with histologically confirmed HPV16-related CIN3 or worse, 2 with invasive cancer, served as cases. Cases' blood sampling followed lesion detection by median roughly five months (90 to 200).

All participants had a single incident cervical HPV16 infection, and prevalent HPV16 infections were excluded. HPV was found by MY09/MY11 PCR and dot-blot genotyping. The sequencing sample was made of blood buffy coat. The receptor was isolated from a woman aged 18 to 75 with a cervical HPV16 infection that either progressed to CIN3+ or cleared (not recorded which). V usage is TRBV5-6 and J usage is TRBJ2-7; perhaps TRBD2 as D (5 bases). CDR3 protein: CASSLERLTYEQYF. The DNA read from the CDR3 is TGTGCCAGCAGCTTGGAGCGGCTAACCTACGAG.